Below are 31 T cell receptor beta chains sequenced from a single sample in a study of T-cell memory formation after mild COVID-19. From the 5' RACE reads, TCRdb called clonotypes with MiXCR, one entry per CDR3 protein. The sample lists about 130,000 distinct CDR3 sequences; approximately 15% were seen once. The sequenced material came from PBMCs or a T cell subset sorted from them (not recorded which). These receptors came from a man aged 18 to 35 who had mild COVID-19 (a few samples of this study predate the infection). Cell type and time point are not known.

This clonotype came up a few times. V and J are TRBV18 and TRBJ2-7, with 7 bases that match TRBD1. CDR1 KGHSH and CDR2 LQKENI come from the germline V gene. The V segment lost 6 bases and the J segment 1 base; nucleotides outside the gene matches: 9. The CDR3 is made up of 15 amino acids. CDR3 region: CASSYTGTASYEQYF. DNA of the CDR3: TGTGCCAGCTCGTATACCGGGACAGCATCCTACGAGCAGTACTTC.

This clonotype is a singleton in its sample. The chain has TRBV6-2 or TRBV6-3 and TRBJ2-1; 9 bases are a match to TRBD2. With 6 bases clipped from V and 4 bases from J, the junction kept 10 bases outside the gene matches. The CDR3 sequence is 16 residues long. Germline CDR1 and CDR2: MNHEY and SVGEGT. CDR3 loop: CASRRPGLATYNEQFF. For the CDR3, the DNA is TGTGCCAGCAGAAGGCCGGGACTAGCAACATACAATGAGCAGTTCTTC.

This clonotype was seen only a few times. The rearrangement joins TRBV29-1 to TRBJ2-3; the D is unclear. This CDR3 region has 12 residues. Trimming took 3 bases from V and 4 from J, leaving 8 bases between them. The germline V gene has CDR1 SQVTM and CDR2 ANQGSEA. The CDR3 here is CSVDPLADTQYF. The DNA of the CDR3 is TGCAGCGTTGACCCACTGGCAGATACGCAGTATTTT.

This clonotype was picked up a small number of times. The genes are TRBV5-5 and TRBJ2-6; D is undetermined. This CDR3 contains 17 residues. The V end lost 4 bases, the J end lost 0 bases, and 14 bases lay between the germline ends. Germline V gene lookup returns CDR1 SGHKS and CDR2 YYEKEE (reference sequence). The CDR3 is CASSRLAGLSGANVLTF. The CDR3 region has the DNA TGTGCCAGCAGCCGACTGGCAGGCCTCTCTGGGGCCAACGTCCTGACTTTC. Full variable domain (rest looked up from reference TRBV5-5 and TRBJ2-6): DAGVTQSPTHLIKTRGQQVTLRCSPISGHKSVSWYQQVLGQGPQFIFQYYEKEERGRGNFPDRFSARQFPNYSSELNVNALLLGDSALYLCASSRLAGLSGANVLTFGAGSRLTVL.

The rearrangement links TRBV18 to TRBJ2-1, with 8 nucleotides matching TRBD2. The J segment lost 4 bases and the V segment lost 2 bases, leaving 4 bases of the junction unmatched. Germline V gene data show CDR1 as KGHSH and CDR2 as LQKENI. This CDR3 is built from 15 residues. In DNA form, the CDR3 reads TGTGCCAGCTCACCAATGGTAGCGGGGTACAATGAGCAGTTCTTC. This gives the protein CASSPMVAGYNEQFF.

This clonotype was counted a few times. The CDR3 loop reads CAMSGGVVYEQYF. The CDR3 DNA is TGTGCCATGAGCGGGGGGGTAGTGTACGAGCAGTACTTC. The chain links TRBV10-3 to TRBJ2-7; 10 nucleotides align to TRBD2. The J segment lost 4 bases and the V segment lost 9 bases, leaving 6 bases of the junction unmatched. Per germline, CDR1 ENHRY and CDR2 SYGVKD. This CDR3 has 13 residues.

With respect to this clonotype: The junction does not match germline at one end; this may be a read error. The genes are TRBV9 and TRBJ2-7; the D gene is possibly TRBD1 (7 bases). This CDR3 spans 14 amino acids. Germline assignment: CDR1 SGDLS and CDR2 YYNGEE. CDR3 sequence: CDSSVGGTVYEQYF. The CDR3 bases are TGTGACAGCAGCGTAGGGGGGACAGTTTACGAGCAGTACTTC.

This clonotype was found many times. The chain is built from TRBV10-3 and TRBJ2-5; 12 bases are a match to TRBD2. Germline V gene lookup returns CDR1 ENHRY and CDR2 SYGVKD. This CDR3 comprises 15 residues. With 10 bases clipped from V and 5 bases from J, the junction kept 11 bases outside the gene matches. The CDR3 DNA reads TGTGCCAGAAGGGAGACTAGCGGGGGTCAGGAGACCCAGTACTTC. This encodes CARRETSGGQETQYF.

The V gene is TRBV4-3, the J gene TRBJ1-2; D uncertain. Germline V gene data show CDR1 as LGHNA and CDR2 as YSLEER. V was pared by 0 bases and J by 1 base, with 9 bases between. The CDR3 covers 15 residues. The DNA of the CDR3 is TGCGCCAGCAGCCAAGACTGGACGGATAACTATGGCTACACCTTC. Protein sequence: CASSQDWTDNYGYTF.

This clonotype was observed a handful of times. The chain employs TRBV3-1 and TRBJ2-1, with 7 bases aligning to TRBD2. The CDR3 sequence is 15 residues long. CDR1 LGHDT and CDR2 YNNKEL come from the germline V gene (reference sequence). After removal of 3 bases from V and 3 bases from J, the junction contained 5 bases not matched to a gene. The chain's CDR3 is CASSHSRGVYNEQFF. The DNA for the CDR3 is TGTGCCAGCAGCCATTCCCGGGGGGTCTACAATGAGCAGTTCTTC.

This chain uses TRBV29-1 with TRBJ2-2; TRBD2 aligns across 14 bases. The germline gives CDR1 SQVTM, CDR2 ANQGSEA. The CDR3 consists of 15 residues. After removal of 6 bases from V and 1 base from J, the junction contained 1 base not matched to a gene. The CDR3 reads CSVGLAGGNTGELFF. In nucleotides, the CDR3 is TGCAGCGTCGGACTAGCGGGGGGGAACACCGGGGAGCTGTTTTTT.

The chain employs TRBV28 and TRBJ1-2; D unresolved. The germline gives CDR1 MDHEN, CDR2 SYDVKM. There are 14 residues in the CDR3. Trimming took off 7 bases at V and 1 base at J, with 13 bases between the two ends. CDR3 residues: CASISPLFNYGYTF. In DNA, the CDR3 is TGTGCCAGCATCTCACCCCTCTTTAACTATGGCTACACCTTC.

The chain joins TRBV9 to TRBJ2-3, with D unclear. CDR1 and CDR2 from the germline V gene are SGDLS and YYNGEE. V lost 2 bases and J lost 5, with 6 bases in between. This CDR3 has 12 amino acids. The CDR3 bases are TGTGCCAGCAGCGTGCTCGAAGATACGCAGTATTTT. It codes for CASSVLEDTQYF.

The chain couples TRBV28 to TRBJ1-5; D remains ambiguous. CDR1 MDHEN and CDR2 SYDVKM come from the germline V gene. The ends were cut back, 7 bases at V and 4 bases at J, with 11 bases in the middle. The CDR3 consists of 13 residues. The CDR3 loop is CASKAGWNQPQHF. CDR3 coding DNA: TGTGCCAGCAAGGCGGGTTGGAATCAGCCCCAGCATTTT.

The rearrangement joins TRBV7-2 to TRBJ1-5; D unresolved. This CDR3 contains 16 residues. V was trimmed by 5 bases and J by 4 bases, leaving 18 bases between them. Germline-derived CDR1 and CDR2 are SGHTA and FQGNSA. CDR3 amino acids: CASSPIQTAGNQPQHF. Written as DNA, the CDR3 is TGTGCCAGCAGCCCTATACAAACCGCTGGGAATCAGCCCCAGCATTTT.

The chain uses TRBV12-3 or TRBV12-4 and TRBJ1-5, with a weak D call TRBD1 (5 bases). V was shortened by 3 bases and J by 11 bases, with 8 bases between the two germline ends. This CDR3 comprises 11 residues. CDR3 nucleotide sequence: TGTGCCAGCAGTTTCCGGGGGGCCCAGCATTTT. Its translation is CASSFRGAQHF.

This clonotype was found a few times. The chain employs TRBV15 and TRBJ2-1; D is uncertain. The CDR3 extends over 13 amino acids. V was shortened by 3 bases and J by 9 bases, with 12 bases between the two germline ends. From germline, CDR1 is LNHNV and CDR2 YYDKDF (reference sequence). CDR3 in DNA: TGTGCCACCAGCAGGGGATACGGCGGTGAGCAGTTCTTC. The encoded protein is CATSRGYGGEQFF.

The chain links TRBV20-1 to TRBJ2-1; 14 bases line up with TRBD2. Trimming at V came to 5 bases and at J to 8 bases, leaving 5 bases not matched to a gene. The CDR3 covers 14 residues. CDR1 and CDR2 (germline): DFQATT, SNEGSKA (reference sequence). CDR3 in DNA: TGCAGTGCTTCCGGGACTAGCGGGGGCTATGAGCAGTTCTTC. Residues: CSASGTSGGYEQFF.

The V call is TRBV14, the J call TRBJ1-2; D is unclear. CDR1 and CDR2 (germline): SGHDN, FVKESK. V was shortened by 3 bases and J by 4 bases, with 12 bases between the two germline ends. The CDR3 is 14 residues long. CDR3 sequence (DNA): TGTGCCAGCAGCCAGTCACAGAGGGCCTATGGCTACACCTTC. It encodes CASSQSQRAYGYTF.

The chain uses TRBV4-3 and TRBJ2-1, with D possibly matching TRBD2 (6 bases). Germline V gene lookup returns CDR1 LGHNA and CDR2 YSLEER. The CDR3 has 14 amino acids. Trimming took off 3 bases at V and 9 bases at J, with 15 bases between the two ends. CDR3: CASSHRGKVGEQFF. The CDR3 nucleotides read TGCGCCAGCAGCCATCGGGGGAAGGTGGGTGAGCAGTTCTTC.

The chain has TRBV28 and TRBJ2-6; D tentatively fits TRBD1 or TRBD2 (5 bases each). Between the trimmed V and J ends, which lost 8 bases and 3 bases, there was a span of 11 bases. Germline V CDR1 and CDR2: MDHEN, SYDVKM. The CDR3 sequence is 14 residues long. This chain's CDR3 is CASLREYGANVLTF. The CDR3 nucleotides are TGTGCCAGCCTCAGGGAGTATGGGGCCAACGTCCTGACTTTC.

This clonotype was recorded a few times. The chain uses TRBV6-5 and TRBJ2-1; tentatively, D is TRBD2 (6 bases). The V and J ends lost 6 bases and 0 bases respectively, with 12 bases between them. The germline V gene encodes CDR1 MNHEY and CDR2 SVGAGI. The CDR3 spans 15 residues. For the CDR3, the DNA is TGTGCCAGCAGAGACGCGGGGAGCTCCTACAATGAGCAGTTCTTC. Its protein is CASRDAGSSYNEQFF.

This clonotype showed up just a few times. This chain joins TRBV27 and TRBJ1-2; D ambiguous. The CDR3 consists of 13 residues. Germline lookup yields CDR1 MNHEY and CDR2 SMNVEV (reference sequence). Trimming removed 4 bases at V and 5 bases at J, with 11 bases between. The CDR3 DNA reads TGTGCCAGCAGTTCGGACGGAAGATATGGCTACACCTTC. As protein: CASSSDGRYGYTF.

The V gene is TRBV12-3 or TRBV12-4, the J gene TRBJ2-7; perhaps TRBD2 as D (5 bases). Trimming cost V 5 bases and J 0 bases, with 14 bases left between them. This CDR3 is 15 amino acids long. CDR3 loop: CASSPPGLHSYEQYF. For the CDR3, the DNA is TGTGCCAGCAGTCCCCCTGGACTCCACTCCTACGAGCAGTACTTC.

This clonotype was observed a handful of times. The V call is TRBV2, the J call TRBJ2-5; the D is unclear. The CDR3 consists of 12 residues. Germline V gives CDR1 SNHLY, CDR2 FYNNEI. Deletions cut 5 bases from V and 5 bases from J, with 9 bases between. The CDR3 is CASSPVGETQYF. The CDR3 DNA reads as TGTGCCAGCAGTCCCGTTGGGGAGACCCAGTACTTC.

The table lists this clonotype with a few counts. The J gene is TRBJ1-3, the V gene TRBV5-1; TRBD1 matches 11 bases. The CDR3 loop spans 18 amino acids. Germline CDR1 SGHRS, CDR2 YFSETQ. J lost 3 bases, V lost 4 bases, and 12 bases had no gene match. The CDR3 coding sequence is TGCGCCAGCAGCCTGGGAGCCGGGACAGGGGGATTTGGAAACACCATATATTTT. It is translated as CASSLGAGTGGFGNTIYF.

In this sample, this clonotype turned up a few times. The chain has TRBV5-6 and TRBJ2-7; 11 bases agree with TRBD1. The CDR3 covers 14 residues. Germline values: CDR1 SGHDT, CDR2 YYEEEE. Trimming removed 6 bases from V and 7 bases from J; junction bases left unmatched: 9. This CDR3 reads CASTLGQGAGEQYV. Written as DNA, the CDR3 is TGTGCCAGCACTCTCGGACAGGGGGCAGGAGAGCAGTACGTC.

This clonotype was seen more than once but under ten times. The chain is built from TRBV4-1 and TRBJ2-1, with 7 positions matching TRBD1. Losses at the gene ends were 1 base for V and 4 bases for J; bases not matched to a gene: 1. Germline-derived CDR1 and CDR2 are MGHRA and YSYEKL. The CDR3 has 14 residues. The CDR3 protein is CASSQGRGYNEQFF. The CDR3, as DNA: TGCGCCAGCAGCCAAGGCAGGGGGTACAATGAGCAGTTCTTC.

This clonotype was counted only a few times. V and J are TRBV20-1 and TRBJ2-6; no definite D call. The CDR3 loop spans 13 amino acids. The V end was cut by 4 bases, the J end by 0 bases, with 4 bases between. Per germline, CDR1 DFQATT and CDR2 SNEGSKA (reference sequence). CDR3 sequence reads: CSAISSGANVLTF. DNA of the CDR3: TGCAGTGCTATATCCTCTGGGGCCAACGTCCTGACTTTC.

This clonotype has more than one count but fewer than ten. The chain couples TRBV4-3 to TRBJ2-3; D is unresolved. Trimming took off 7 bases at V and 1 base at J, with 9 bases between the two ends. The CDR3 consists of 13 residues. Per germline, CDR1 LGHNA and CDR2 YSLEER. The CDR3 loop is CASTELGTDTQYF. The DNA of the CDR3 is TGCGCCAGCACGGAGTTGGGCACAGATACGCAGTATTTT.

The chain uses TRBV5-1 and TRBJ2-2; D gene ambiguous. The V end lost 1 base, the J end lost 6 bases, and 13 bases lay between the germline ends. CDR3 length equals 15 residues. Germline V gene sequence: CDR1 SGHRS, CDR2 YFSETQ. CDR3 loop: CASSLISLGPGELFF. In DNA, the CDR3 is TGCGCCAGCAGCTTGATCAGTTTAGGACCCGGGGAGCTGTTTTTT.